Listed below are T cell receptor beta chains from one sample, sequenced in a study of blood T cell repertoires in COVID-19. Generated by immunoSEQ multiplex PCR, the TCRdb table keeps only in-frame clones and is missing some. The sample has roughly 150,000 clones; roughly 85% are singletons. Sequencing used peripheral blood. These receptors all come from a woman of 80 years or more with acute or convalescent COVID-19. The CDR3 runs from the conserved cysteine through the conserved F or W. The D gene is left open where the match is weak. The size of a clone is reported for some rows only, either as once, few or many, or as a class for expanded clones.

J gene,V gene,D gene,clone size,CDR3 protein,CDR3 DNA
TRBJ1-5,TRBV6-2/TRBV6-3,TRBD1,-,CASSLDRASNQPQHF,TGTGCCAGCAGTCTTGACAGGGCCAGCAATCAGCCCCAGCATTTT
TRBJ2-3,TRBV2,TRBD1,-,CASSMTGGLTDTQYF,TGTGCCAGCAGTATGACAGGGGGTCTCACAGATACGCAGTATTTT
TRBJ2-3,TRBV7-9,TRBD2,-,CASSLQGGRDTQYF,TGTGCCAGCAGCTTACAGGGAGGGAGAGATACGCAGTATTTT
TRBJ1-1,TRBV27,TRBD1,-,CASVYRGRVFF,TGTGCCAGCGTATACAGGGGACGGGTTTTCTTT
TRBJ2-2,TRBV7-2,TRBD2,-,CASRPTSVTGELFF,TGTGCCAGCAGACCGACTAGCGTCACCGGGGAGCTGTTTTTT
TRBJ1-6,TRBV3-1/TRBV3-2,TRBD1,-,CASSQGTGILYNSPLHF,TGTGCCAGCAGCCAAGGGACAGGGATCCTCTATAATTCACCCCTCCACTTT
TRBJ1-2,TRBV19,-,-,CASSMGHNYGYTF,TGTGCCAGTAGTATGGGACATAACTATGGCTACACCTTC
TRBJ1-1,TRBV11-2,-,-,CASRMVPGNTEAFF,TGTGCCAGCAGGATGGTCCCAGGTAACACTGAAGCTTTCTTT
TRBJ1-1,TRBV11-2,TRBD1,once,CASSPTPTGGRAFF,TGTGCCAGCAGCCCAACTCCCACAGGGGGGAGGGCTTTCTTT
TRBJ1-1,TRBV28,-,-,CASSLLRERRAFF,TGTGCCAGCAGTTTATTGAGGGAGAGGAGAGCTTTCTTT
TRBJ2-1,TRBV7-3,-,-,CASSLGQYNEQFF,TGTGCCAGCAGCTTAGGACAATACAATGAGCAGTTCTTC
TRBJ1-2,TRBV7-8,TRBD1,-,CASSPWDRVGGYTF,TGTGCCAGCAGCCCTTGGGACAGGGTCGGTGGCTACACCTTC
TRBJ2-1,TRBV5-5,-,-,CASSLGLALQFF,TGTGCCAGCAGCTTGGGACTCGCACTCCAGTTCTTC
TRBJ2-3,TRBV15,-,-,CATSTLRGLGTDTQYF,TGTGCCACCAGCACACTAAGGGGGTTGGGCACAGATACGCAGTATTTT
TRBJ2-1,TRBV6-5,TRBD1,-,CASTTQGYNEQFF,TGTGCCAGCACCACACAGGGGTACAATGAGCAGTTCTTC
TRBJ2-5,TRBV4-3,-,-,CASSQDWDTYETQYF,TGCGCCAGCAGCCAAGATTGGGACACATATGAGACCCAGTACTTC
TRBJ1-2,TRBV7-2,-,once,CASSLPSTGINGYTF,TGTGCCAGCAGCTTACCTAGTACAGGGATTAATGGCTACACCTTC